This T cell receptor (beta chain) was captured by sequencing in a study of lung T cells in sarcoidosis with Löfgren's syndrome. Whole-study findings and limits: In alpha-beta pairs, TRAV12-1 favored TRBV2, and their CDR3s were homologous.

This clonotype was detected ten times or more. The antigen remains undetermined. TCRdb re-analysed the reads in MiXCR, keeping a single row per CDR3 protein. The table includes about 63,000 distinct CDR3 sequences, less than 25% detected once. The CDR3 extends over 15 amino acids. After removal of 6 bases from V and 3 bases from J, the junction contained 6 bases not matched to a gene. Germline CDR1 SGHVS, CDR2 FQNEAQ. This receptor was taken from a human donor with sarcoidosis (Löfgren's syndrome or another form), or a control subject (not recorded which). Sequencing input: CD4+ T cells from PBMCs. The chain has TRBV7-8 and TRBJ2-2; TRBD1 agrees at 8 bases. For the CDR3, the DNA is TGTGCCAGCAGGTCCGGGACAGGTTACACCGGGGAGCTGTTTTTT. Amino acids: CASRSGTGYTGELFF.